These 28 T cell receptor beta chains were sequenced from one sample in a study of cytomegalovirus exposure and HLA in healthy donors. PCR employed 60 Vbeta and 13 Jbeta primers. This table comes from immunoSEQ multiplex PCR, and its TCRdb copy is limited to in-frame clones, with some not included. Among some 200,000 clones listed, 79% were seen once. Sequenced input: PBMCs. These receptors all stem from a girl aged 5 to 17 in good health and CMV-seropositive.

This clone has just one count. The CDR3 region has the DNA TGTGCCAGCCTCGCTGACAGGCCCCTAAGAGGGGCCAACGTCCTGACTTTC. Its translation is CASLADRPLRGANVLTF. The chain carries TRBV19 and TRBJ2-6; possible D gene TRBD1, 6 bases. The ends were cut back, 9 bases at V and 4 bases at J, with 22 bases in the middle. Germline CDR1 reads LNHDA; CDR2 reads SQIVND (reference sequence). This CDR3 has 17 residues.

The chain combines TRBV15 with TRBJ2-4; weak D call: TRBD1 (6 bases). CDR1 and CDR2 (germline): LNHNV, YYDKDF (reference sequence). The V gene lost 3 bases and the J gene lost 13 bases, with 31 bases spanning the gap. The CDR3 contains 18 residues. CDR3 region: CATSRVQGAGLVRASQYF. For the CDR3, the DNA is TGTGCCACCAGCAGGGTACAGGGCGCTGGACTCGTCCGGGCCTCCCAGTACTTC. Supplemented by reference TRBV15 and TRBJ2-4, the full variable domain reads DAMVIQNPRYQVTQFGKPVTLSCSQTLNHNVMYWYQQKSSQAPKLLFHYYDKDFNNEADTPDNFQSRRPNTSFCFLDIRSPGLGDTAMYLCATSRVQGAGLVRASQYFGAGTRLSVL.

In this sample, this clone turned up a few times. J is TRBJ2-5 and V is TRBV9, with 14 bases aligning to TRBD2. The CDR3 is 15 residues long. Germline lookup yields CDR1 SGDLS and CDR2 YYNGEE. Trimming at V came to 4 bases and at J to 4 bases, leaving 3 bases not matched to a gene. CDR3 DNA sequence: TGTGCCAGCAGCTTCGGACTAGCGGGGGGAGAGACCCAGTACTTC. Amino acids: CASSFGLAGGETQYF.

This clone was detected only a few times. The V and J genes are TRBV27 and TRBJ2-7; TRBD2 aligns across 10 bases. The CDR3 is made up of 14 amino acids. V shed 8 bases, J shed 2 bases, and the junction held 6 bases outside the gene matches. CDR1 is MNHEY and CDR2 is SMNVEV in the germline V gene (reference sequence). CDR3 sequence: CASGVSGGAYEQYF. The CDR3, as DNA: TGTGCCAGCGGAGTAAGCGGGGGGGCCTACGAGCAGTACTTC.

This clone has only a few counts. The chain recombines TRBV6-1 with TRBJ1-1; the match to TRBD1 covers 8 bases. This CDR3 region has 13 residues. V lost 3 bases to trimming and J lost 5 bases; unmatched junction nucleotides: 2. Germline values: CDR1 MNHNS, CDR2 SASEGT. The CDR3 DNA sequence: TGTGCCAGCAGTGACAGGGGGCAGACTGAAGCTTTCTTT. It translates to CASSDRGQTEAFF.

The rearrangement uses TRBV18 and TRBJ2-3; 7 bases align to TRBD1. This CDR3 region has 15 residues. V gave up 3 bases and J gave up 1 base; unmatched junction bases: 4. Germline V lookup: CDR1 KGHSH, CDR2 LQKENI. The CDR3 loop is CASSPGQTGTDTQYF. The CDR3 region has the DNA TGTGCCAGCTCACCGGGACAGACAGGCACAGATACGCAGTATTTT.

V and J are TRBV6-1 and TRBJ2-6; TRBD1 matches at 10 bases. CDR3 length: 18 amino acids. J gave up 0 bases and V 5 bases, and 7 bases lay outside the gene matches. The germline gives CDR1 MNHNS, CDR2 SASEGT. The CDR3 nucleotides read TGTGCCAGCAGTCAAGTGGGACAGGGGAACTCTGGGGCCAACGTCCTGACTTTC. This codes for CASSQVGQGNSGANVLTF.

This clone has just one count. This rearrangement joins TRBV5-1 to TRBJ1-3; TRBD1 aligns across 7 bases. J was trimmed by 4 bases and V by 1 base; bases with no gene match: 5. Germline loops: CDR1 SGHRS, CDR2 YFSETQ. This CDR3 comprises 15 residues. The CDR3 nucleotides are TGCGCCAGCAGCTTGAGCAGGGGGGCCGGAAACACCATATATTTT. It translates to CASSLSRGAGNTIYF.

This sequence joins TRBV4-1 and TRBJ1-2; no clear D gene. V was trimmed by 0 bases and J by 8 bases, leaving 13 bases between them. Germline CDR1 is MGHRA and CDR2 is YSYEKL. This CDR3 spans 14 amino acids. The CDR3 protein is CASSQEGNRRGYTF. CDR3 DNA sequence: TGCGCCAGCAGCCAAGAAGGCAATCGGAGGGGCTACACCTTC.

V usage is TRBV6-6 and J usage is TRBJ2-7; 8 positions agree with TRBD2. The V gene's germline CDR1 is MNHNY and CDR2 SVGAGI (reference sequence). After removal of 2 bases from V and 2 bases from J, the junction contained 5 bases not matched to a gene. The CDR3 sequence is 15 residues long. The CDR3 nucleotides are TGTGCCAGCAGTTACATTCCGGGGGGGGCCTACGAGCAGTACTTC. It translates to CASSYIPGGAYEQYF.

The rearrangement links TRBV5-1 to TRBJ1-1, with 7 bases identical to TRBD1. This CDR3 is built from 14 residues. Germline V gene data show CDR1 as SGHRS and CDR2 as YFSETQ. Losses at the gene ends were 10 bases for V and 2 bases for J; bases not matched to a gene: 11. CDR3 in DNA: TGCGCCGCCGCTACAGGGGACGCAAACACTGAAGCTTTCTTT. Protein product: CAAATGDANTEAFF.

The chain recombines TRBV14 with TRBJ2-7, with 8 bases matching TRBD1. The CDR3 sequence is 17 residues long. CDR1 and CDR2 from the germline V gene are SGHDN and FVKESK. J was trimmed by 2 bases and V by 0 bases; bases with no gene match: 9. CDR3 in DNA: TGTGCCAGCAGCCAAGATACCCCTGGGACAGGCCCCTACGAGCAGTACTTC. Amino acids: CASSQDTPGTGPYEQYF.

The rearrangement uses TRBV7-2 and TRBJ1-6; TRBD1 aligns across 7 bases. Germline CDR1 is SGHTA and CDR2 is FQGNSA. Germline trimming cut 3 bases from V and 10 bases from J; bases unmatched to any gene: 9. This CDR3 comprises 15 residues. The DNA of the CDR3 is TGTGCCAGCAGCTTCCAGGGCCAGGGGGGATCACCCCTCCACTTT. It is translated as CASSFQGQGGSPLHF.

The genes are TRBV27 and TRBJ2-1; 8 nucleotides agree with TRBD1. CDR1 and CDR2 (germline): MNHEY, SMNVEV (reference sequence). The CDR3 has 11 residues. J was trimmed by 12 bases and V by 4 bases; bases with no gene match: 2. CDR3 sequence: CASSWTGRQFF. As DNA, the CDR3 is TGTGCCAGCAGTTGGACAGGGCGGCAGTTCTTC.

J is TRBJ1-1 and V is TRBV18; no reliable D call. This CDR3 comprises 14 residues. Germline values: CDR1 KGHSH, CDR2 LQKENI. V lost 3 bases and J lost 4, with 12 bases in between. Here the CDR3 DNA reads TGTGCCAGCTCACCCATGAGGGATGGCACTGAAGCTTTCTTT. Its translation: CASSPMRDGTEAFF.

This chain joins TRBV19 and TRBJ1-5; 12 positions agree with TRBD1. Per the germline V gene, CDR1 is LNHDA and CDR2 is SQIVND (reference sequence). V trimming: 4 bases; J trimming: 6 bases; junction bases outside the gene matches: 16. The CDR3 is 19 amino acids. The CDR3 nucleotides read TGTGCCAGTAGTACTCCCGGGACAGGGGGCTCATGGATGGGTCAGCCCCAGCATTTT. Its translation is CASSTPGTGGSWMGQPQHF. Looking up the rest from reference TRBV19 and TRBJ1-5 gives the full variable domain: DGGITQSPKYLFRKEGQNVTLSCEQNLNHDAMYWYRQDPGQGLRLIYYSQIVNDFQKGDIAEGYSVSREKKESFPLTVTSAQKNPTAFYLCASSTPGTGGSWMGQPQHFGDGTRLSIL.

V gene TRBV6-5 combines with J gene TRBJ2-2, with D tentatively TRBD2 (6 bases). The CDR3 extends over 14 amino acids. V was trimmed by 8 bases and J by 0 bases, leaving 10 bases between them. Germline V gives CDR1 MNHEY, CDR2 SVGAGI. CDR3 amino acids: CASRGITNTGELFF. In DNA form, the CDR3 reads TGTGCCAGCCGGGGGATTACGAACACCGGGGAGCTGTTTTTT.

The V and J genes are TRBV27 and TRBJ2-1, with 9 bases identical to TRBD1. V lost 11 bases, J lost 8 bases, and 13 bases stayed unmatched. The CDR3 contains 14 residues. Germline CDR1 reads MNHEY; CDR2 reads SMNVEV (reference sequence). This CDR3 is CAGRRTGVGDEQFF. The CDR3 region has the DNA TGTGCCGGTAGGAGGACAGGGGTTGGGGATGAGCAGTTCTTC.

This chain connects TRBV9 to TRBJ2-3; TRBD2 matches 13 bases. The length of the CDR3 is 19 residues. CDR1 is SGDLS, CDR2 YYNGEE, per germline. The trim removed 0 bases at V and 2 bases at J, leaving 9 bases unmatched. CDR3 nucleotides: TGTGCCAGCAGCGTAGTCGGGTTGGGACTAGCGGGACTCACAGATACGCAGTATTTT. Its protein is CASSVVGLGLAGLTDTQYF.

The genes are TRBV5-6 and TRBJ2-3; 8 nucleotides line up with TRBD1. Losses at the gene ends were 8 bases for V and 6 bases for J; bases not matched to a gene: 8. The CDR3 is 13 residues long. Per the germline V gene, CDR1 is SGHDT and CDR2 is YYEEEE. CDR3 in amino acids: CASKGQVKDTQYF. CDR3 nucleotides: TGTGCCAGTAAGGGACAGGTCAAGGATACGCAGTATTTT.

This chain links TRBV6-6 with TRBJ2-7, with 9 bases identical to TRBD1. J gave up 6 bases and V 6 bases, and 9 bases lay outside the gene matches. The V gene's germline CDR1 is MNHNY and CDR2 SVGAGI (reference sequence). The CDR3 consists of 14 residues. For the CDR3, the DNA is TGTGCCAGCAGGACAGGGGGAACTAGCGTCGAGCAGTACTTC. As protein: CASRTGGTSVEQYF.

This clone has a handful of counts. The chain combines TRBV7-2 with TRBJ1-1; weak D call: TRBD1 (5 bases). Trimming removed 1 base at V and 10 bases at J, with 13 bases between. The CDR3 spans 13 residues. CDR1 and CDR2 from the germline V gene are SGHTA and FQGNSA. The CDR3 here is CASSLGGLFGAFF. CDR3 DNA: TGTGCCAGCAGCTTAGGGGGACTCTTTGGAGCTTTCTTT.

The CDR3 DNA sequence: TGTGCCAGCAGCCACTGGGAGTTGAGGCGGGATCAGCCCCAGCATTTT. Translating gives CASSHWELRRDQPQHF. V is TRBV6-6 and J is TRBJ1-5; D gene uncertain. V gave up 6 bases and J gave up 5 bases, with 20 bases separating them. The CDR3 runs to 16 residues. The germline V gene has CDR1 MNHNY and CDR2 SVGAGI (reference sequence).

This chain uses TRBV4-3 with TRBJ2-1; D perhaps matches TRBD2 (6 bases). V was cut by 3 bases and J by 14 bases, with 20 bases left in between. This CDR3 has 14 amino acids. CDR1 LGHNA and CDR2 YSLEER come from the germline V gene. CDR3 residues: CASSQDPLTGRKFF. In nucleotides, the CDR3 is TGCGCCAGCAGCCAGGATCCGCTGACGGGGAGGAAGTTCTTC.

The rearrangement uses TRBV19 and TRBJ2-2; 7 bases match TRBD1. Germline assignment: CDR1 LNHDA and CDR2 SQIVND (reference sequence). The CDR3 spans 13 residues. The J segment lost 4 bases and the V segment lost 7 bases, leaving 3 bases of the junction unmatched. In nucleotides, the CDR3 is TGTGCCAGTACCCCAGGGGGCACCGGGGAGCTGTTTTTT. Amino acids: CASTPGGTGELFF.

The chain has TRBV7-2 and TRBJ2-3; TRBD1 aligns across 9 bases. This CDR3 is built from 15 residues. Germline-derived CDR1 and CDR2 are SGHTA and FQGNSA. V dropped 6 bases and J dropped 2; count of bases not matched to a gene: 6. CDR3 nucleotide sequence: TGTGCCAGCAGTCCACAGGGGGCAGTCACAGATACGCAGTATTTT. It encodes CASSPQGAVTDTQYF.

The chain links TRBV5-5 to TRBJ2-1, with D maybe TRBD1 (6 bases). Per germline, CDR1 SGHKS and CDR2 YYEKEE (reference sequence). The V end was cut by 7 bases, the J end by 9 bases, with 23 bases between. The CDR3 runs 15 residues. In nucleotides, the CDR3 is TGTGCCAGCCACCGTGTGGCAGGGGATTGGGGTGAGCAGTTCTTC. It translates to CASHRVAGDWGEQFF.

The chain carries TRBV10-3 and TRBJ2-7; 7 positions agree with TRBD2. The ends lost 0 bases at V and 6 bases at J; junction bases unmatched: 8. The germline V gene encodes CDR1 ENHRY and CDR2 SYGVKD. This CDR3 spans 15 amino acids. CDR3: CAISESQAGMLEQYF. CDR3 in DNA: TGTGCCATCAGTGAGTCGCAAGCGGGGATGCTCGAGCAGTACTTC.